This T cell receptor beta chain was profiled in a study of human T cells and chemical hapten exposure. Study at large: Patch testing placed 0.01% DPC on the upper back, with readings at 6 days. Study-wide results and limits: Because they had alopecia, donors may respond immunologically unlike healthy people.

This clonotype was recorded at least ten times. Its antigen is undetermined. One entry per CDR3 protein results from TCRdb running MiXCR on the RACE reads. The sample includes about 52,000 distinct CDR3 sequences, roughly 11% of them seen just once. Regarding time point: patch test 1, 2 weeks after DPC sensitization. Treatment of the sample: therapeutic diphenylcyclopropenone sensitization with weekly scalp DPC. It was unfractionated whole blood from which total RNA was extracted. The sequencing used whole blood, collected in connection with sensitization to the hapten diphenylcyclopropenone (DPC). The source of this sequence is a woman aged 40 to 49 with alopecia areata. Some clones in this sample may be carry-over from other donors' samples.

CDR3 nucleotide sequence: TGTGCCAGCAGGGCCGGGACAGCGAACACTGAAGCTTTCTTT. This encodes CASRAGTANTEAFF. The chain links TRBV27 to TRBJ1-1; 7 bases are shared with TRBD1. Germline values: CDR1 MNHEY, CDR2 SMNVEV (reference sequence). The ends lost 6 bases at V and 1 base at J; junction bases unmatched: 5. There are 14 residues in the CDR3.